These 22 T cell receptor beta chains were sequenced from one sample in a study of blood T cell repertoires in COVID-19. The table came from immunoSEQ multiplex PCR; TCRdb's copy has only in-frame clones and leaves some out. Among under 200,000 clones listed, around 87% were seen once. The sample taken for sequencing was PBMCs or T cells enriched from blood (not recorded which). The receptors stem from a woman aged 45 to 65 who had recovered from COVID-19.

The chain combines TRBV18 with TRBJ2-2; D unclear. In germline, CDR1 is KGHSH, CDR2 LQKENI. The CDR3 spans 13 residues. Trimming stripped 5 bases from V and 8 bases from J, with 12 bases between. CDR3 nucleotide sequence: TGTGCCAGCTCAACGAGTGTTACGGGGGAGCTGTTTTTT. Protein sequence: CASSTSVTGELFF.

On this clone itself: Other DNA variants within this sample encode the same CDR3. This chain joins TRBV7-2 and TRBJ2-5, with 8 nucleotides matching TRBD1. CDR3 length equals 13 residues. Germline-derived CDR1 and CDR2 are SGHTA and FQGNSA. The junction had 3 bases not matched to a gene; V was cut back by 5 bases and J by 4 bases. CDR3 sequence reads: CASSPDRGETQYF. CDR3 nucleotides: TGTGCCAGCAGCCCAGACAGGGGAGAGACCCAGTACTTC.

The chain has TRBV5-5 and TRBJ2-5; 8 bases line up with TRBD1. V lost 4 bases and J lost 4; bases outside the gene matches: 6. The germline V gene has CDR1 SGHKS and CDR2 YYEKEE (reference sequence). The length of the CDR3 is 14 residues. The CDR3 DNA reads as TGTGCCAGCAGCACCTTGACAGGGGCAGAGACCCAGTACTTC. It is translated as CASSTLTGAETQYF.

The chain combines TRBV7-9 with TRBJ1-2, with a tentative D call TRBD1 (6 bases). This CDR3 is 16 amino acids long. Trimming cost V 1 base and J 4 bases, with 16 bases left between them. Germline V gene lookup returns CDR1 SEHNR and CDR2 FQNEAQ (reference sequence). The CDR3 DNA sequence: TGTGCCAGCAGCTTAGACGGACAGCCTGTGGGCTATGGCTACACCTTC. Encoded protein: CASSLDGQPVGYGYTF.

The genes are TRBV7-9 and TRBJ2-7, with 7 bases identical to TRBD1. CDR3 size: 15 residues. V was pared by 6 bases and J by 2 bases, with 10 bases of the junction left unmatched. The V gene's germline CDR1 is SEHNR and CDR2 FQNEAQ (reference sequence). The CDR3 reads CASSRGGFTTYEQYF. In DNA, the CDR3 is TGTGCCAGCAGTCGAGGGGGCTTCACTACCTACGAGCAGTACTTC. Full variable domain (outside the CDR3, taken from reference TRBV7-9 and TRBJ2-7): DTGVSQNPRHKITKRGQNVTFRCDPISEHNRLYWYRQTLGQGPEFLTYFQNEAQLEKSRLLSDRFSAERPKGSFSTLEIQRTEQGDSAMYLCASSRGGFTTYEQYFGPGTRLTVT.

CDR3 sequence (DNA): TGTGCCAGTAGTATAAGGACACCGAACACTGAAGCTTTCTTT. This translates into CASSIRTPNTEAFF. The chain combines TRBV19 with TRBJ1-1, with D possibly matching TRBD1 (5 bases). V gave up 2 bases and J gave up 1 base, with 8 bases separating them. Germline V gene lookup returns CDR1 LNHDA and CDR2 SQIVND (reference sequence). The length of the CDR3 is 14 residues.

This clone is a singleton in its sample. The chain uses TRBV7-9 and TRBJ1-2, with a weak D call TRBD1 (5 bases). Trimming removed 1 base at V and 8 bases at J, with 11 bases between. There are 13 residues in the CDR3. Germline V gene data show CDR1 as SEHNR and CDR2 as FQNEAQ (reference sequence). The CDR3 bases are TGTGCCAGCAGCTTAGGGGCAGGGAACGGCTACACCTTC. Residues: CASSLGAGNGYTF.

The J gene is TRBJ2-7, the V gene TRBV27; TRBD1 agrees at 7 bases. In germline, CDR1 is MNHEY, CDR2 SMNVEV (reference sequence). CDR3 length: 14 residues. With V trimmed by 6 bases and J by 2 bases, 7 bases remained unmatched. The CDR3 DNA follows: TGTGCCAGCAGACCTTGGGACAGCCCCTACGAGCAGTACTTC. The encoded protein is CASRPWDSPYEQYF.

For the CDR3, the DNA is TGTGCCAGCAGCTTAGGGAGCGGGCCAGATACGCAGTATTTT. This gives the protein CASSLGSGPDTQYF. V gene TRBV7-2 combines with J gene TRBJ2-3, with a weak D call TRBD2 (6 bases). The germline gives CDR1 SGHTA, CDR2 FQGNSA. The CDR3 consists of 14 residues. With 1 base removed from V and 4 bases from J, the gap between germline ends came to 9 bases. Full variable domain (outside the CDR3, taken from reference TRBV7-2 and TRBJ2-3): GAGVSQSPSNKVTEKGKDVELRCDPISGHTALYWYRQSLGQGLEFLIYFQGNSAPDKSGLPSDRFSAERTGGSVSTLTIQRTQQEDSAVYLCASSLGSGPDTQYFGPGTRLTVL.

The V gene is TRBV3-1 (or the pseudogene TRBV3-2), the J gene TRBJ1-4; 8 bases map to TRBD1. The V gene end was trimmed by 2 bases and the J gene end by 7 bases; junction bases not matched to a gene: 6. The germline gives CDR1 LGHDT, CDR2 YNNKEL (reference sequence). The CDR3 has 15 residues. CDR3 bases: TGTGCCAGCAGCCAACAGGGGGCTGAAAGTGAAAAACTGTTTTTT. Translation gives CASSQQGAESEKLFF.

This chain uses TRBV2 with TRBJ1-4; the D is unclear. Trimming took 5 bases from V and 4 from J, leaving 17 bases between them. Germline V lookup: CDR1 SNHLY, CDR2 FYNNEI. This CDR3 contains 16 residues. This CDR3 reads CASSNELNSLNEKLFF. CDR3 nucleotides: TGTGCCAGCAGTAACGAGTTAAACAGCCTTAATGAAAAACTGTTTTTT.

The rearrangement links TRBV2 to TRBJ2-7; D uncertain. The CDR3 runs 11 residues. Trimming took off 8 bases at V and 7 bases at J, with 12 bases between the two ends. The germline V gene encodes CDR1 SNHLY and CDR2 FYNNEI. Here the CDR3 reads CASDYSNEQYF. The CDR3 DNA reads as TGTGCCAGCGATTACAGCAATGAGCAGTACTTC.

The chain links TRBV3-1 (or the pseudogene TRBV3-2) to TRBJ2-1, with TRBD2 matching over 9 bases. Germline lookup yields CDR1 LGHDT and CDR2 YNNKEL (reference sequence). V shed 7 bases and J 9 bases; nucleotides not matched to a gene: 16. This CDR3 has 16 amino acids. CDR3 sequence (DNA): TGTGCCAGCAAGCTTAGGGGGCGGGGGGGCACAGGTGAGCAGTTCTTC. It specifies CASKLRGRGGTGEQFF.

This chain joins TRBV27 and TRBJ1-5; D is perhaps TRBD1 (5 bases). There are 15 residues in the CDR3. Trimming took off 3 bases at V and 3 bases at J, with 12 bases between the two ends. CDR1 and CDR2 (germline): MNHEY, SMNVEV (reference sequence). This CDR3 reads CASSFGREVNQPQHF. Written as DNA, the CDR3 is TGTGCCAGCAGTTTCGGCAGGGAAGTCAATCAGCCCCAGCATTTT.

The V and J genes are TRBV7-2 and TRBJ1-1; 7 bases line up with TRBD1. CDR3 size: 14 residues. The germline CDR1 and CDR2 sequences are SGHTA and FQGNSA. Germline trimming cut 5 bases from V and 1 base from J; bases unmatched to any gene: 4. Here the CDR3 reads CASSPGTANTEAFF. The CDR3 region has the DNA TGTGCCAGCAGCCCAGGGACAGCGAACACTGAAGCTTTCTTT.

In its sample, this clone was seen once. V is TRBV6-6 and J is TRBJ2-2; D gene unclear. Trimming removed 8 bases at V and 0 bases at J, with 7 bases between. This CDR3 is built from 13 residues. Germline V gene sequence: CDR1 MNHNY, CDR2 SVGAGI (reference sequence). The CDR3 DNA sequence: TGTGCCAGCGCTAATCCGAACACCGGGGAGCTGTTTTTT. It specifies CASANPNTGELFF.

The CDR3 DNA is TGTGCCTGGAGTGACAGGGGGACTGGCTACACCTTC. This encodes CAWSDRGTGYTF. The rearrangement uses TRBV30 and TRBJ1-2, with TRBD1 matching 8 bases. Germline V gene sequence: CDR1 GTSNPN, CDR2 SVGIG (reference sequence). Trimming took 1 base from V and 7 from J; bases not matched to a gene: 2. This CDR3 is 12 amino acids long.

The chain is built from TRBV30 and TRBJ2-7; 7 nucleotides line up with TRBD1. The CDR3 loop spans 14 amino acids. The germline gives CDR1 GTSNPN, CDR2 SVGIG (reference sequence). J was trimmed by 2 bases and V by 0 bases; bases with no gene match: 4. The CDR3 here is CAWSVWQGAYEQYF. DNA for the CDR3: TGTGCCTGGAGTGTTTGGCAGGGGGCCTACGAGCAGTACTTC.

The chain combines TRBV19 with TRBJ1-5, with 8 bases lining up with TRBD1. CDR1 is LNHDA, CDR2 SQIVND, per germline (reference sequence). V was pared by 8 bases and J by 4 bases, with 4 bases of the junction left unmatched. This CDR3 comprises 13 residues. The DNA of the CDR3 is TGTGCCAGTGCTAGGACAGGGAATCAGCCCCAGCATTTT. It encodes CASARTGNQPQHF.

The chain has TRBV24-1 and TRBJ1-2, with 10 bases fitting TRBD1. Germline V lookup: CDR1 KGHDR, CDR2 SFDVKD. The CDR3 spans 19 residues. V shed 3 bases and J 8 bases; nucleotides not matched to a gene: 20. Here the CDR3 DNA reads TGTGCCACCAGTGATCGACCATACCGGGACAGGGGAAAAACGGAGGGCTACACCTTC. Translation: CATSDRPYRDRGKTEGYTF.

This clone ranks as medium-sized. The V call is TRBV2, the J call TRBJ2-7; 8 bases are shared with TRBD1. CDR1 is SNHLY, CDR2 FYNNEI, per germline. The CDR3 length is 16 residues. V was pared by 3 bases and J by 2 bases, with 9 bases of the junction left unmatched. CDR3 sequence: CASSDYPGQAPYEQYF. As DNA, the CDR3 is TGTGCCAGCAGTGATTATCCGGGACAGGCCCCCTACGAGCAGTACTTC.

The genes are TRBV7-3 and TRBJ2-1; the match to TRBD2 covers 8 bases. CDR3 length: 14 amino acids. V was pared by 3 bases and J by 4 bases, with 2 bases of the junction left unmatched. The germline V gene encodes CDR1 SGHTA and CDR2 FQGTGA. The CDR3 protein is CASSFGGAYNEQFF. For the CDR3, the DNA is TGTGCCAGCAGCTTCGGGGGGGCGTACAATGAGCAGTTCTTC.